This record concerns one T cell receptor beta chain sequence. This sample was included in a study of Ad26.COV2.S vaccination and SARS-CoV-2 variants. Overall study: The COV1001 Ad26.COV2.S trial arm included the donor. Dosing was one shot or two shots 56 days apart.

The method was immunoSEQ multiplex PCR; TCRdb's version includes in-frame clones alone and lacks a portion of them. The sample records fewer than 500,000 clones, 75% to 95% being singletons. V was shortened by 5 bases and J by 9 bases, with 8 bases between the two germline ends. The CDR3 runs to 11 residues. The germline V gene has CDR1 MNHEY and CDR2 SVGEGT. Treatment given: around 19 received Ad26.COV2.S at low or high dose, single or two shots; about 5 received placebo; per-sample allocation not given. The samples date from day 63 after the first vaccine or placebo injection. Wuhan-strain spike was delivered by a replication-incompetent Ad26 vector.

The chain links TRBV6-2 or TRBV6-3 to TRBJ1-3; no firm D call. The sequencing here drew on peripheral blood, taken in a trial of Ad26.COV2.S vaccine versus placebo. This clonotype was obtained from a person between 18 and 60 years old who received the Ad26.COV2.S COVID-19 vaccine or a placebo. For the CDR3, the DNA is TGTGCCAGCAGTGATATACGCACCATATATTTT. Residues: CASSDIRTIYF.